The sequence of this TCR beta chain was determined in a study of OX40 agonist ivuxolimab in advanced cancers. Study in general: Recorded diagnoses for dose-escalation patients were hepatocellular carcinoma, melanoma, renal cell or head and neck cancer.

The CDR3 covers 14 residues. V lost 0 bases and J 5 bases, leaving 9 bases between the germline ends. Germline V gene lookup returns CDR1 LNHNV and CDR2 YYDKDF (reference sequence). Profiling relied on immunoSEQ multiplex PCR, and the TCRdb table lists in-frame clones only, not all of them. The repertoire holds about 69,000 clones, with around four fifths as singletons. This clone was counted between two and nine times. This TCR came from an adult with an advanced solid tumor such as melanoma, head and neck, liver or kidney cancer. This chain joins TRBV15 and TRBJ2-3; tentatively, D is TRBD1 or TRBD2 (5 bases each). Specimen: CD4+ or CD8+ T cells sorted from blood, collected in a trial of the OX40 agonist ivuxolimab. The DNA of the CDR3 is TGTGCCACCAGCAGAGATCGTGGGGGAGATACGCAGTATTTT. Amino acids: CATSRDRGGDTQYF.